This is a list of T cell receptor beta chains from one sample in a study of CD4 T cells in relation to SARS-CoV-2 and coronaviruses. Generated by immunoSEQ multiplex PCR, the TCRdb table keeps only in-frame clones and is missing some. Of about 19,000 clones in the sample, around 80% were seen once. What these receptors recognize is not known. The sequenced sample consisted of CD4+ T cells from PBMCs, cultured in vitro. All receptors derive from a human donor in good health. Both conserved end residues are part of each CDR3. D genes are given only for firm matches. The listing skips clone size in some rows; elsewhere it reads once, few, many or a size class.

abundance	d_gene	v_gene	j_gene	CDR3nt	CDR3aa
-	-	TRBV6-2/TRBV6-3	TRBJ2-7	TGTGCCAGCAGTTACCGCTGGGATTACGAGCAGTACTTC	CASSYRWDYEQYF
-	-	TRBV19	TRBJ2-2	TGTGCCAGTAGACTCACCCTCACCGGGGAGCTGTTTTTT	CASRLTLTGELFF
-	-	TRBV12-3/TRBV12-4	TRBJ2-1	TGTGCCAGCAGTTTGGCTAGGGCATTTGAGCAGTTCTTC	CASSLARAFEQFF
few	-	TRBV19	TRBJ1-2	TGTGCCAGTACCGAGGGAAGTGACTATGGCTACACCTTC	CASTEGSDYGYTF
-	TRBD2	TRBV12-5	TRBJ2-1	TGTGCTAGTGGTTCCACTCTAGCGGGGAGCTACAATGAGCAGTTCTTC	CASGSTLAGSYNEQFF
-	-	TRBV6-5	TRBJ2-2	TGTGCCAGCACATCCGGCTCCGGGGAGCTGTTTTTT	CASTSGSGELFF
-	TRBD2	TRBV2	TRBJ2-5	TGTGCCAGCAGTGGAGGGCTAGCGGGTTTAAAGACCCAGTACTTC	CASSGGLAGLKTQYF
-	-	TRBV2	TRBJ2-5	TGTGCCAGCAGTGAAACTCGGGTTCGCCAAGAGACCCAGTACTTC	CASSETRVRQETQYF
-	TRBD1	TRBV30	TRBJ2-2	TGTGCCTGGAGTGTAAAGTACAGGGGGACCGGGGAGCTGTTTTTT	CAWSVKYRGTGELFF
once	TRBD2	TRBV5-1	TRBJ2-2	TGCGCCAGCAGCTCCTATGCGGGGGACACCGGGGAGCTGTTTTTT	CASSSYAGDTGELFF
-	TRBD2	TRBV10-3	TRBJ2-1	TGTGCCATCAGTGAGTCTTTACTGCCTAGCGGGGGGAACAATGAGCAGTTCTTC	CAISESLLPSGGNNEQFF
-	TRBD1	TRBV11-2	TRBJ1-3	TGTGCCAGCAGCTTTACAGGGGCGTCCTCTGGAAACACCATATATTTT	CASSFTGASSGNTIYF
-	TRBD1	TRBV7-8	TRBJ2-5	TGTGCCAGCAGCCTTGGACAGGGACGGGCAGAGACCCAGTACTTC	CASSLGQGRAETQYF
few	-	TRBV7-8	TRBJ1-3	TGTGCCAGCAGCTTATGGAGTTTATTAGCTGGTTCTTCTCGGGGAAACACCATATATTTT	CASSLWSLLAGSSRGNTIYF
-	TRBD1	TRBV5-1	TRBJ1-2	TGCGCCAGCAGCCCCGCCGGGACAGCACCCACCAGAGAAGGCTACACCTTC	CASSPAGTAPTREGYTF
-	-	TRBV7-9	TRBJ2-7	TGTGCCAGCAGCTTGGACGGCCAAACGATCCCGTACTTC	CASSLDGQTIPYF
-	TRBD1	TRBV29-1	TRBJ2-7	TGCAGCGTTGTCGGGTACAGGGGTCTCTACGAGCAGTACTTC	CSVVGYRGLYEQYF
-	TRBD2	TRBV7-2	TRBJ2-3	TGTGCCAGCAGCCAGACCGGGACTAGAGGAGATACGCAGTATTTT	CASSQTGTRGDTQYF
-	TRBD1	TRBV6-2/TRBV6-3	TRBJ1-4	TGTGCCAGTAGTTACTCTGCGGGACAGGGGAATGAAAAACTGTTTTTT	CASSYSAGQGNEKLFF
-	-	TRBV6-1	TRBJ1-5	TGTGCCAGCAGTGAAATGTGGGGAAATAGCAATCAGCCCCAGCATTTT	CASSEMWGNSNQPQHF
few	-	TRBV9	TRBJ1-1	TGTGCCAGCTCCGGTGGGCGGACACTGAACACTGAAGCTTTCTTT	CASSGGRTLNTEAFF
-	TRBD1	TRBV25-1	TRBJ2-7	TGTGCCAGCAGTGACATGGCAGGGGGCTACGAGCAGTACTTC	CASSDMAGGYEQYF
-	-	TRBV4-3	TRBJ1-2	TGCGCCAGCAGCCAAGATTTGGCAGAAACCTATGGCTACACCTTC	CASSQDLAETYGYTF
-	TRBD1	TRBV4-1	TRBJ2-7	TGCGCCAGCAGCCAAGATTGGACAGGGTTTGGAACCTTC	CASSQDWTGFGTF
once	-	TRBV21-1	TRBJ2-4	TGTGCCAGCAGCACCTTTCCGGGACAGAGCCGAGTCCGGATTCAGTACTTC	CASSTFPGQSRVRIQYF
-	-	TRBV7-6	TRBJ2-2	TGTGCCAGCAGCTTACACCCCCTAGCATCCGGGGAGCTGTTTTTT	CASSLHPLASGELFF
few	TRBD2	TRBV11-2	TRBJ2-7	TGTGCCAGCAGCCCGCTAGCGGGGGGGATAGTTGACGAGCAGTACTTC	CASSPLAGGIVDEQYF
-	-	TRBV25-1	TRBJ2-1	TGTGCCAGCAGTGAATTGGAAGAGTGGGAGCAGTTCTTC	CASSELEEWEQFF
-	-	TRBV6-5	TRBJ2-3	TGTGCCAGCACCAGACTTAGGACTAACACAGATACGCAGTATTTT	CASTRLRTNTDTQYF
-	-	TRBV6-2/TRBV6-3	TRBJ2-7	TGTGCCAGCAGTTTCTCTACCCAGAGTTTTTCCTACGAGCAGTACTTC	CASSFSTQSFSYEQYF
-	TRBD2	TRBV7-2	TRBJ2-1	TGTGCCAGCAGCCGGGGACTAGCGAGGAATGAGCAGTTCTTC	CASSRGLARNEQFF
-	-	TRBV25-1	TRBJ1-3	TGTGCCAGCAGTGAATTAGGGAGCTCTGGAAACACCATATATTTT	CASSELGSSGNTIYF
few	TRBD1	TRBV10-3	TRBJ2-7	TGTGCCATCAGCGGGACAGGTTCCTACGAGCAGTACTTC	CAISGTGSYEQYF
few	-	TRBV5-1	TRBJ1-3	TGCGCCAGCAGCTTGGGGACAGCTGGAAACACCATATATTTT	CASSLGTAGNTIYF
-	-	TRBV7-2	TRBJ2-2	TGTGCCAGCAGCTTAGAAGACTTTAGAGGCGGGGAGCTGTTTTTT	CASSLEDFRGGELFF
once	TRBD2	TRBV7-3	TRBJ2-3	TGTGCCAGCAGCCTCCCGGGAGGGGCAGATACGCAGTATTTT	CASSLPGGADTQYF
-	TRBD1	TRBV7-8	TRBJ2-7	TGTGCCAGCAGCTTAGGGGGAGACAGGGGTCTGAACTTC	CASSLGGDRGLNF
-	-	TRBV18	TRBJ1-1	TGTGCCAGCTCACCACCGACAGTGAACACTGAAGCTTTCTTT	CASSPPTVNTEAFF
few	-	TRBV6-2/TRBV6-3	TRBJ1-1	TGTGCCAGCAGTTACGGTGGCTGGGGGTACACTGAAGCTTTCTTT	CASSYGGWGYTEAFF
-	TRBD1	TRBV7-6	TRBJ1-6	TGTGCCAGCAGCGCTCGGGGGACAGGGGGTAATTCACCCCTCCACTTT	CASSARGTGGNSPLHF
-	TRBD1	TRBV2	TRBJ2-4	TGTGCCAGCATACCGGACAGGTCGACCAAAAACATTCAGTACTTC	CASIPDRSTKNIQYF
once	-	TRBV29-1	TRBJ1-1	TGCAGCGTTGTAGGCAGGGTGAACACTGAAGCTTTCTTT	CSVVGRVNTEAFF
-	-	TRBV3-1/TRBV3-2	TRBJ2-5	TGTGCCAGCAGCCAGACCTGGGGAGACGGGAAAGAGACCCAGTACTTC	CASSQTWGDGKETQYF
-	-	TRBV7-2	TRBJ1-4	TGTGCCAGCAGCTTAGCAGGGAATAATGAAAAACTGTTTTTT	CASSLAGNNEKLFF
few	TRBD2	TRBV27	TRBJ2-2	TGTGCCAGCAGACAAGGGACTAGCGGCCGCACCGGGGAGCTGTTTTTT	CASRQGTSGRTGELFF
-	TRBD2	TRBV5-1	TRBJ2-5	TGCGCCAGCAGCTTTACTAGCGGGTTCCAAGAGACCCAGTACTTC	CASSFTSGFQETQYF
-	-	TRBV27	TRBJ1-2	TGTGCCAGCAGTTTATCGTCGGGGAAATATGGCTACACCTTC	CASSLSSGKYGYTF
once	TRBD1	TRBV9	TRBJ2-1	TGTGCCAGCAGCGTTGTGACAGGGGAAGCCCCTAGTGAGCAGTTCTTC	CASSVVTGEAPSEQFF
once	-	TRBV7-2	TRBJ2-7	TGTGCCAGCAGCTCCGAAGGGGGACGCGAGCAGTACTTC	CASSSEGGREQYF
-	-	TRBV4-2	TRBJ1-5	TGTGCCAGCAGCCAAGATCAGCTTCAGCCCCAGCATTTT	CASSQDQLQPQHF